The 11 T cell receptor beta chains in this list originate from one sample, sequenced in a study of blood T cell repertoires in COVID-19. The assay was immunoSEQ multiplex PCR, and TCRdb's table has in-frame clones only and misses some. The sample includes about 73,000 clones, roughly nine tenths seen only once; the top ten take under 6.5%. Sequenced sample: peripheral blood. The receptors here all came from a woman between 18 and 29 years old with acute or convalescent COVID-19.

The chain couples TRBV5-6 to TRBJ1-2, with no clear D. With 3 bases removed from V and 4 bases from J, the gap between germline ends came to 7 bases. CDR1 and CDR2 (germline): SGHDT, YYEEEE. The CDR3 totals 12 residues. In DNA form, the CDR3 reads TGTGCCAGCAGCTCCAGTGCCTATGGCTACACCTTC. It is translated as CASSSSAYGYTF.

This chain connects TRBV7-6 to TRBJ2-5; TRBD2 matches at 9 bases. J lost 5 bases, V lost 2 bases, and 15 bases had no gene match. Germline lookup yields CDR1 SGHVS and CDR2 FNYEAQ. The length of the CDR3 is 18 residues. CDR3 region: CASSLRPASGIGQETQYF. The DNA of the CDR3 is TGTGCCAGCAGCTTAAGGCCCGCTAGCGGGATCGGGCAGGAGACCCAGTACTTC.

The V and J genes are TRBV4-1 and TRBJ2-3; TRBD2 aligns across 8 bases. CDR1 is MGHRA and CDR2 is YSYEKL in the germline V gene. The junction had 9 bases not matched to a gene; V was cut back by 5 bases and J by 2 bases. This CDR3 has 16 amino acids. Written as DNA, the CDR3 is TGCGCCAGCAGCAGATCGGGGGGGTCCAACACAGATACGCAGTATTTT. It specifies CASSRSGGSNTDTQYF.

This chain connects TRBV4-1 to TRBJ1-2; no clear D. V dropped 1 base and J dropped 5 bases, with 26 bases sitting between them. Germline V gene sequence: CDR1 MGHRA, CDR2 YSYEKL. CDR3 size: 19 residues. CDR3: CASSQGLEWPTPLEYGYTF. In nucleotides, the CDR3 is TGCGCCAGCAGCCAAGGGTTGGAGTGGCCGACTCCACTCGAGTATGGCTACACCTTC.

The rearrangement links TRBV10-3 to TRBJ2-5; maybe TRBD2 (6 bases). Germline V lookup: CDR1 ENHRY, CDR2 SYGVKD. Trimming stripped 0 bases from V and 5 bases from J, with 10 bases between. The CDR3 contains 14 residues. The CDR3 DNA is TGTGCCATCAGTGAGTCGGTGGCGGGGGAGACCCAGTACTTC. It codes for CAISESVAGETQYF.

This chain links TRBV5-1 with TRBJ2-1, with TRBD2 matching 8 bases. There are 14 residues in the CDR3. CDR1 is SGHRS and CDR2 is YFSETQ in the germline V gene. V was clipped by 5 bases and J by 6 bases; unmatched bases: 7. CDR3 amino acids: CASSSPGGGNEQFF. CDR3 coding DNA: TGCGCCAGCAGTTCTCCCGGGGGGGGCAATGAGCAGTTCTTC.

By share, this clone counts as medium-sized. The chain recombines TRBV27 with TRBJ2-1; TRBD2 matches 10 bases. Germline V lookup: CDR1 MNHEY, CDR2 SMNVEV (reference sequence). V trimming: 4 bases; J trimming: 6 bases; junction bases outside the gene matches: 3. The CDR3 consists of 14 residues. The CDR3 nucleotides are TGTGCCAGCAGTTGGTCTAGCGGGGGCAATGAGCAGTTCTTC. As protein: CASSWSSGGNEQFF.

The chain has TRBV6-1 and TRBJ2-1, with D tentatively TRBD2 (5 bases). This CDR3 has 16 amino acids. V was pared by 2 bases and J by 9 bases, with 20 bases between. CDR1 and CDR2 from the germline V gene are MNHNS and SASEGT. The CDR3 region is CASSEPPAQSGLEQFF. The CDR3 DNA follows: TGTGCCAGCAGTGAACCTCCGGCTCAGTCCGGACTTGAGCAGTTCTTC.

The chain links TRBV18 to TRBJ2-5, with no clear D. Trimming cost V 0 bases and J 5 bases, with 7 bases left between them. Looked up from germline, CDR1 is KGHSH and CDR2 is LQKENI. This CDR3 has 13 amino acids. The CDR3 reads CASSPPSSETQYF. The CDR3, as DNA: TGTGCCAGCTCACCACCTAGCTCCGAGACCCAGTACTTC.

The rearrangement joins TRBV29-1 to TRBJ1-1, with 7 bases identical to TRBD1. The J segment lost 4 bases and the V segment lost 7 bases, leaving 9 bases of the junction unmatched. This CDR3 region has 13 residues. CDR1 is SQVTM and CDR2 is ANQGSEA in the germline V gene. The CDR3 DNA is TGCAGCGCAAGGGACAGCGCTGGCACTGAAGCTTTCTTT. Amino acid sequence: CSARDSAGTEAFF.

This rearrangement joins TRBV30 to TRBJ1-1; D is perhaps TRBD1 (6 bases). Trimming removed 4 bases from V and 0 bases from J, with 15 bases in between. CDR3 length: 15 residues. Germline V gene lookup returns CDR1 GTSNPN and CDR2 SVGIG (reference sequence). The CDR3 is CAWIRAGVVNTEAFF. The CDR3 bases are TGTGCCTGGATACGGGCAGGGGTCGTGAACACTGAAGCTTTCTTT.